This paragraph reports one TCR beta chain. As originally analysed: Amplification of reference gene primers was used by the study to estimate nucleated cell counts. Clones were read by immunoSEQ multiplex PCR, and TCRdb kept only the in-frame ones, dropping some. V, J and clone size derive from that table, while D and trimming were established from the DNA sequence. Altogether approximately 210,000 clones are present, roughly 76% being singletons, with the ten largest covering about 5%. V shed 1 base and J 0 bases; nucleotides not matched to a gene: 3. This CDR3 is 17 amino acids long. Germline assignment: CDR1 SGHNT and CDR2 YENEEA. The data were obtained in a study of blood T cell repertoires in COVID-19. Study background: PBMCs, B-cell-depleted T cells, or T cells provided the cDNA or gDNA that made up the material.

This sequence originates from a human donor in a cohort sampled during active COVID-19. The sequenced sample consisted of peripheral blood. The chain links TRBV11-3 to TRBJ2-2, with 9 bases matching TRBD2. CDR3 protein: CASSLGGGDTNTGELFF. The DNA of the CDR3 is TGTGCCAGCAGCTTAGGCGGGGGGGACACGAACACCGGGGAGCTGTTTTTT. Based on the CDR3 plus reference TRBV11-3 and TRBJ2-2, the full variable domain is EAGVVQSPRYKIIEKKQPVAFWCNPISGHNTLYWYLQNLGQGPELLIRYENEEAVDDSQLPKDRFSAERLKGVDSTLKIQPAELGDSAVYLCASSLGGGDTNTGELFFGEGSRLTVL.